This record looks at one T cell receptor beta chain sequence and its context. Its target is unknown. This sample was included in a study of T cell repertoires in cytomegalovirus infection. Across the whole study: Recently described HLA-C-restricted plus well-studied HLA-B-restricted CMV epitopes were used. Carrying CMV and the relevant HLA type showed in public TCR beta signatures. Study-wide results and caveats: Dominant in the ex vivo response were TCR beta clonotypes restricted by HLA-C and specific for CMV. Summed frequency of shared TCR beta families picked out CMV carriers who also had the relevant HLA.

TCRdb recomputed calls from the reads with MiXCR, one row per CDR3 protein. The table lists fewer than 70,000 distinct CDR3 sequences, 25% to 30% of them singletons. The TCR comes from a human donor in good health (CMV status not recorded). Some clones in this sample may be carry-over from other donors' samples. The material sequenced was CD8+ T cells from cultured PBMCs, taken from culture after CMV antigen stimulation.

The CDR3 loop is CASRTPANEKLFF. The CDR3 coding sequence is TGTGCCAGCAGGACTCCGGCTAATGAAAAACTGTTTTTT. This sequence joins TRBV27 and TRBJ1-4; no firm D call. The CDR3 contains 13 residues. Germline CDR1 and CDR2: MNHEY and SMNVEV (reference sequence). V was cut by 6 bases and J by 3 bases, with 8 bases left in between.